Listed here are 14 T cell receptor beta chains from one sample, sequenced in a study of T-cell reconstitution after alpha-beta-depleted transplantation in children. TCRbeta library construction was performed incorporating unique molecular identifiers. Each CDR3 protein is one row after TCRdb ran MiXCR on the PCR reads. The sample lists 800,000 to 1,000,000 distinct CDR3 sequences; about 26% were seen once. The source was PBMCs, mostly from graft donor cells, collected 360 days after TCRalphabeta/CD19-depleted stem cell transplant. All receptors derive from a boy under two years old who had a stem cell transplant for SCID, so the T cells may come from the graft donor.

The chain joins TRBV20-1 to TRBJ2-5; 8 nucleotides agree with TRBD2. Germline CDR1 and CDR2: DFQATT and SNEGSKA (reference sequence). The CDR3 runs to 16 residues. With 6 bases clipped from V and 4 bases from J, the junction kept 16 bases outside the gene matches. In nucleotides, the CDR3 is TGCAGTGCCCTCCGCATGGCGGGGGGACTCCCAGAGACCCAGTACTTC. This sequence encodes CSALRMAGGLPETQYF.

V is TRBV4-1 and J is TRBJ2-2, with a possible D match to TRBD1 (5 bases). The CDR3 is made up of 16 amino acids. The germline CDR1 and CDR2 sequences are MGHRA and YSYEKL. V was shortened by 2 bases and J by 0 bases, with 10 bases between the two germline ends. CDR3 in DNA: TGCGCCAGCAGCCAACCGACAGCTTCGAACACCGGGGAGCTGTTTTTT. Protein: CASSQPTASNTGELFF.

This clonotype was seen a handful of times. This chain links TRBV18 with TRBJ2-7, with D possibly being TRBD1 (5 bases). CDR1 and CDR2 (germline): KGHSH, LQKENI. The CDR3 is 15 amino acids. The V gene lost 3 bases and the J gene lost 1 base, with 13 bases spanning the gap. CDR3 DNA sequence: TGTGCCAGCTCACCGGCAGGGCGCGCTTCCTACGAGCAGTACTTC. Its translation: CASSPAGRASYEQYF.

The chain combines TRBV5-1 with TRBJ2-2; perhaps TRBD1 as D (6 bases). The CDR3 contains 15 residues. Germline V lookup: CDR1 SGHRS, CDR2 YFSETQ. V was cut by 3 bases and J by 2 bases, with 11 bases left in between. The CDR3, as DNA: TGCGCCAGCAGCTGGGACAAATCAAACACCGGGGAGCTGTTTTTT. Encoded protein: CASSWDKSNTGELFF.

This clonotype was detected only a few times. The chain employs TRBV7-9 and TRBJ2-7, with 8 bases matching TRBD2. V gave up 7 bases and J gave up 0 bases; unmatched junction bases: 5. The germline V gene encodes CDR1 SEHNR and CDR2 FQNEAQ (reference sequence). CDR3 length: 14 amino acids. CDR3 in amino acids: CASTGGPISYEQYF. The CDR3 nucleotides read TGTGCCAGCACGGGGGGGCCTATCTCCTACGAGCAGTACTTC.

The chain's CDR3 is CASSSLDREGPTQYF. The DNA of the CDR3 is TGTGCCAGCAGTTCCCTCGACAGGGAGGGACCGACCCAGTACTTC. The J gene is TRBJ2-5, the V gene TRBV28; TRBD1 or TRBD2 may be the D gene (7 bases each). Germline CDR1 MDHEN, CDR2 SYDVKM. This CDR3 is built from 15 residues. The V end was cut by 4 bases, the J end by 7 bases, with 19 bases between.

The CDR3 protein is CASTYRGAVPANTGELFF. CDR3 coding DNA: TGCGCCAGCACCTATCGGGGGGCCGTCCCTGCGAACACCGGGGAGCTGTTTTTT. The gene calls are TRBV5-1 and TRBJ2-2; D may be TRBD2 (7 bases). Germline V gene lookup returns CDR1 SGHRS and CDR2 YFSETQ. The CDR3 covers 18 residues. Trimming shortened V by 6 bases and J by 0 bases, and 21 bases separated the two germline ends.

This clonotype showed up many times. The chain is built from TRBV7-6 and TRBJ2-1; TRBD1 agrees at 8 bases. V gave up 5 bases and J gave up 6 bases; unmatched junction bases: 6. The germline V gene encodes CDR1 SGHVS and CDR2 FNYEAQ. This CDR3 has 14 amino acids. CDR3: CASSPRTGSNEQFF. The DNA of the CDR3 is TGTGCCAGCAGCCCCCGGACAGGGAGCAATGAGCAGTTCTTC. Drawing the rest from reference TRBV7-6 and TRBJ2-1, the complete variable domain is GAGVSQSPRYKVTKRGQDVALRCDPISGHVSLYWYRQALGQGPEFLTYFNYEAQQDKSGLPNDRFSAERPEGSISTLTIQRTEQRDSAMYRCASSPRTGSNEQFFGPGTRLTVL.

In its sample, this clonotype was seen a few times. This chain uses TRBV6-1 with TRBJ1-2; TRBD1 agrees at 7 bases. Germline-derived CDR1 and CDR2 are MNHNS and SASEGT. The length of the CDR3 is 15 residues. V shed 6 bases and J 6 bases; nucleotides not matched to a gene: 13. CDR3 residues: CASRLLLETGNGYTF. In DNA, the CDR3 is TGTGCCAGCAGGCTGCTCCTCGAGACAGGGAATGGCTACACCTTC.

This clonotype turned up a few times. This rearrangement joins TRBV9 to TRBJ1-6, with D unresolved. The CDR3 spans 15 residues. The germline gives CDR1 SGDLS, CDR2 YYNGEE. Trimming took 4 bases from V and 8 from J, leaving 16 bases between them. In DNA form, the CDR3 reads TGTGCCAGCAGCCCCCGCAGCCGGGAGGATTCACCCCTCCACTTT. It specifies CASSPRSREDSPLHF.

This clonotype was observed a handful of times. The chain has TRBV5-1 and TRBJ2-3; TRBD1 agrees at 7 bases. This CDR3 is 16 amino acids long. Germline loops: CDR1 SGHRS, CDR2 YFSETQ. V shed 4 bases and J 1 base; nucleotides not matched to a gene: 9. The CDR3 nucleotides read TGCGCCAGCAGCCGGGGACAGTCAAGGGGCACAGATACGCAGTATTTT. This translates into CASSRGQSRGTDTQYF.

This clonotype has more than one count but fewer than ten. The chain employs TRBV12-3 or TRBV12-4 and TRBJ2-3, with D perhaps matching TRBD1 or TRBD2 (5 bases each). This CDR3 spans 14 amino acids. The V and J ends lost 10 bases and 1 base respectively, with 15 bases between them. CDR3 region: CATARGLGTDTQYF. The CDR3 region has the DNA TGTGCCACAGCGAGGGGCCTGGGCACAGATACGCAGTATTTT.

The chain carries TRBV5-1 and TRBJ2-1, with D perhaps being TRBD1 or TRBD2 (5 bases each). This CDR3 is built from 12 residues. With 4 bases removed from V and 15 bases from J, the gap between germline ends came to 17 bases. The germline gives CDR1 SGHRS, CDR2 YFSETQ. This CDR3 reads CASSPGTTRRFF. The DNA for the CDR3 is TGCGCCAGCAGCCCGGGGACGACCCGTCGGTTCTTC.

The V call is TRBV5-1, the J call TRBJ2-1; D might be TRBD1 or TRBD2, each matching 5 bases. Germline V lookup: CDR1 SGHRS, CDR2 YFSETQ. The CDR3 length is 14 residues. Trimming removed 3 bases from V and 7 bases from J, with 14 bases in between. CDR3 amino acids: CASSSEGTMNEQFF. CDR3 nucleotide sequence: TGCGCCAGCAGCTCTGAAGGGACGATGAATGAGCAGTTCTTC.